This entry lists 30 T cell receptor beta chains sequenced from one sample in a study of post-analysis software for immune sequencing data. Overall study findings and caveats: Patients had higher frequencies than controls of a handful of TRBV segments, including TRBV5-6, TRBV5-1 and TRBV20-1.

Antigens of these TCRs are unknown. Carried by the TCR beta cDNA libraries were unique molecular identifiers. One entry per CDR3 protein, called by TCRdb with MiXCR from the PCR reads. The sample lists fewer than 900,000 distinct CDR3 sequences; under 60% were seen once. Sequenced sample: blood. These receptors came from a girl aged 5-17 years with multiple sclerosis.

The chain couples TRBV24-1 to TRBJ1-5; D not certain. Trimming removed 3 bases from V and 0 bases from J, with 11 bases in between. The CDR3 covers 16 residues. Germline CDR1 is KGHDR and CDR2 is SFDVKD. The CDR3 here is CATSDPVTDSNQPQHF. In DNA, the CDR3 is TGTGCCACCAGTGATCCTGTTACCGATAGCAATCAGCCCCAGCATTTT.

The V and J genes are TRBV7-2 and TRBJ2-7; TRBD2 matches at 9 bases. The CDR3 runs to 15 residues. The J segment lost 9 bases and the V segment lost 2 bases, leaving 11 bases of the junction unmatched. In germline, CDR1 is SGHTA, CDR2 FQGNSA. This chain's CDR3 is CASSLTSSGGVGQYF. In nucleotides, the CDR3 is TGTGCCAGCAGCTTAACAAGTAGCGGGGGCGTGGGGCAGTACTTC.

This clonotype was picked up a small number of times. V is TRBV28 and J is TRBJ1-2, with D perhaps matching TRBD1 (5 bases). CDR3 length: 16 residues. Germline-derived CDR1 and CDR2 are MDHEN and SYDVKM. V was trimmed by 5 bases and J by 3 bases, leaving 19 bases between them. The CDR3 coding sequence is TGTGCCAGCAGTCCCCACGGGGCAGGCCGCTACTATGGCTACACCTTC. Its protein is CASSPHGAGRYYGYTF.

The CDR3 bases are TGTGCCAGCAGCCAAGTCGAAGCGGTAGATACGCAGTATTTT. Protein product: CASSQVEAVDTQYF. V and J are TRBV3-1 and TRBJ2-3, with a tentative D call TRBD2 (5 bases). Trimming shortened V by 1 base and J by 5 bases, and 10 bases separated the two germline ends. Germline CDR1 and CDR2: LGHDT and YNNKEL (reference sequence). The CDR3 has 14 amino acids.

V is TRBV7-9 and J is TRBJ2-2; D assignment may be TRBD1 or TRBD2 (6 bases each). Trimming removed 4 bases at V and 7 bases at J, with 10 bases between. CDR3 length: 13 amino acids. Germline V lookup: CDR1 SEHNR, CDR2 FQNEAQ (reference sequence). DNA of the CDR3: TGTGCCAGCAGCTCCAGGGGAGGCGGGGAGCTGTTTTTT. Protein: CASSSRGGGELFF.

The rearrangement uses TRBV25-1 and TRBJ2-5, with 10 positions matching TRBD2. V dropped 4 bases and J dropped 6; count of bases not matched to a gene: 14. The CDR3 runs 17 residues. CDR1 and CDR2 (germline): MGHDK, SYGVNS. CDR3 DNA sequence: TGTGCCAGCAGTGCCTTGTTCCTAGCGGGAGACGGAAAGACCCAGTACTTC. Encoded protein: CASSALFLAGDGKTQYF.

This clonotype occurred a few times. A much larger clonotype is one base distant, so this may be a read error. The rearrangement links TRBV7-2 to TRBJ2-1; D remains unclear. Trimming stripped 2 bases from V and 2 bases from J, with 4 bases between. CDR1 SGHTA and CDR2 FQGNSA come from the germline V gene. This CDR3 is built from 13 residues. The CDR3 sequence is CASSLYAYNEQFF. CDR3 coding DNA: TGTGCCAGCAGCTTATACGCCTACAATGAGCAGTTCTTC.

This clonotype was counted between two and nine times. The V gene is TRBV20-1, the J gene TRBJ2-7; D ambiguous. CDR1 DFQATT and CDR2 SNEGSKA come from the germline V gene (reference sequence). V lost 3 bases and J lost 4, with 4 bases in between. The CDR3 is made up of 10 amino acids. CDR3 residues: CSASVYEQYF. The CDR3 DNA is TGCAGTGCTAGTGTGTACGAGCAGTACTTC.

The CDR3: CASSRRGRHGSGAYEQYF. The CDR3 nucleotides read TGTGCCAGCAGCCGCAGGGGAAGGCACGGGTCCGGGGCCTACGAGCAGTACTTC. The chain is built from TRBV3-1 and TRBJ2-7; possibly TRBD1 for D (6 bases). This CDR3 has 18 residues. Looked up from germline, CDR1 is LGHDT and CDR2 is YNNKEL (reference sequence). The V end lost 4 bases, the J end lost 2 bases, and 24 bases lay between the germline ends.

The chain couples TRBV12-5 to TRBJ2-1, with TRBD1 matching over 9 bases. Trimming at V came to 1 base and at J to 10 bases, leaving 20 bases not matched to a gene. The CDR3 is 19 amino acids. The germline V gene encodes CDR1 LGHNT and CDR2 FRNRAP. The CDR3 sequence: CASGLDRGRKGQNSREQFF. The DNA of the CDR3 is TGTGCTAGTGGTTTGGACAGGGGGCGAAAGGGGCAAAATAGTAGGGAGCAGTTCTTC.

This clonotype came up a few times. This chain joins TRBV20-1 and TRBJ2-7; 10 positions match TRBD2. Germline V gene lookup returns CDR1 DFQATT and CDR2 SNEGSKA (reference sequence). V trimming: 4 bases; J trimming: 2 bases; junction bases outside the gene matches: 2. The CDR3 covers 13 residues. CDR3: CSAISGGTYEQYF. The CDR3 DNA follows: TGCAGTGCTATTAGCGGGGGGACCTACGAGCAGTACTTC.

This clonotype has just a few counts. The J gene is TRBJ2-1, the V gene TRBV29-1; 9 bases agree with TRBD2. Trimming at V came to 2 bases and at J to 3 bases, leaving 8 bases not matched to a gene. CDR3 length: 16 amino acids. CDR1 and CDR2 (germline): SQVTM, ANQGSEA. This CDR3 reads CSVEFGREGYYNEQFF. The DNA for the CDR3 is TGCAGCGTTGAATTCGGGCGGGAGGGGTACTACAATGAGCAGTTCTTC.

With respect to this clonotype: Relative to the germline gene, one junction end is altered; a read error may explain this. This chain joins TRBV27 and TRBJ2-1; unclear D gene. CDR1 MNHEY and CDR2 SMNVEV come from the germline V gene (reference sequence). The CDR3 contains 11 residues. CDR3 region: CAGRLRNEQFF. DNA for the CDR3: TGTGCCGGCAGACTTCGCAATGAGCAGTTCTTC.

J is TRBJ2-5 and V is TRBV18; D is perhaps TRBD1 (6 bases). CDR1 and CDR2 (germline): KGHSH, LQKENI. There are 14 residues in the CDR3. The ends were cut back, 6 bases at V and 1 base at J, with 12 bases in the middle. Written as DNA, the CDR3 is TGTGCCAGCTCCCGGGACACCGGCCAAGAGACCCAGTACTTC. Translating gives CASSRDTGQETQYF.

The chain carries TRBV14 and TRBJ1-1; 10 positions agree with TRBD1. This CDR3 has 18 amino acids. Germline CDR1 reads SGHDN; CDR2 reads FVKESK. J gave up 1 base and V 4 bases, and 12 bases lay outside the gene matches. In DNA form, the CDR3 reads TGTGCCAGCAGCCGACCGAGGCCGGGACAGGGGTCGAACACTGAAGCTTTCTTT. Protein product: CASSRPRPGQGSNTEAFF. The full variable domain, its missing parts supplied by reference TRBV14 and TRBJ1-1, is EAGVTQFPSHSVIEKGQTVTLRCDPISGHDNLYWYRRVMGKEIKFLLHFVKESKQDESGMPNNRFLAERTGGTYSTLKVQPAELEDSGVYFCASSRPRPGQGSNTEAFFGQGTRLTVV.

The gene calls are TRBV30 and TRBJ2-5, with a tentative D call TRBD2 (5 bases). V lost 3 bases, J lost 11 bases, and 16 bases lay in between. Germline CDR1 GTSNPN, CDR2 SVGIG (reference sequence). This CDR3 is 12 amino acids long. DNA for the CDR3: TGTGCCTGGAGGCGGCCGGGAACGGAGCAGTACTTC. Its protein is CAWRRPGTEQYF. The complete variable domain, with remaining parts taken from reference TRBV30 and TRBJ2-5, reads SQTIHQWPATLVQPVGSPLSLECTVEGTSNPNLYWYRQAAGRGLQLLFYSVGIGQISSEVPQNLSASRPQDRQFILSSKKLLLSDSGFYLCAWRRPGTEQYFGPGTRLLVL.

This clonotype was seen a single time. The gene calls are TRBV9 and TRBJ1-1, with D unresolved. The CDR3 is made up of 14 amino acids. With 1 base removed from V and 6 bases from J, the gap between germline ends came to 13 bases. Germline CDR1 and CDR2: SGDLS and YYNGEE. CDR3 sequence (DNA): TGTGCCAGCAGCGTACGGCGAGACAACGCTGAAGCTTTCTTT. Protein product: CASSVRRDNAEAFF.

The V and J genes are TRBV29-1 and TRBJ2-7; the D gene could be TRBD1 or TRBD2 (6 bases each). Trimming removed 3 bases from V and 6 bases from J, with 18 bases in between. The CDR3 consists of 14 residues. The germline CDR1 and CDR2 sequences are SQVTM and ANQGSEA. The CDR3 nucleotides read TGCAGCGTTGAGTTTTCGGGGGCTTCAGGCGAGCAGTACTTC. Translating gives CSVEFSGASGEQYF.

DNA for the CDR3: TGTGCCAGCACAAATAGGGACCCGGGACAGCAAAACTATGGCTACACCTTC. Protein sequence: CASTNRDPGQQNYGYTF. The rearrangement links TRBV12-3 or TRBV12-4 to TRBJ1-2, with 7 bases identical to TRBD1. V shed 7 bases, J shed 2 bases, and the junction held 16 bases outside the gene matches. The CDR3 has 17 residues.

This rearrangement joins TRBV28 to TRBJ1-2; weak D call: TRBD1 (6 bases). CDR3 length: 16 residues. Deletions cut 3 bases from V and 2 bases from J, with 16 bases between. The germline gives CDR1 MDHEN, CDR2 SYDVKM. This chain's CDR3 is CASSFGGRGGNYGYTF. Written as DNA, the CDR3 is TGTGCCAGCAGTTTTGGCGGCAGGGGAGGAAACTATGGCTACACCTTC.

The chain carries TRBV20-1 and TRBJ2-7; D is unresolved. This CDR3 comprises 13 residues. Trimming cost V 4 bases and J 3 bases, with 13 bases left between them. Looked up from germline, CDR1 is DFQATT and CDR2 is SNEGSKA (reference sequence). The CDR3 DNA reads TGCAGTGCTACCCAAGTCTTTGGCTACGAGCAGTACTTC. It codes for CSATQVFGYEQYF.

This rearrangement joins TRBV7-9 to TRBJ2-4; unclear D gene. Per the germline V gene, CDR1 is SEHNR and CDR2 is FQNEAQ (reference sequence). The length of the CDR3 is 15 residues. Trimming removed 4 bases from V and 6 bases from J, with 16 bases in between. The CDR3 DNA reads TGTGCCAGCAGCTCCCGCTCCCGTGATGGAAACATTCAGTACTTC. Amino acid sequence: CASSSRSRDGNIQYF.

This clonotype has a count of ten or more. The chain carries TRBV29-1 and TRBJ1-2; D is possibly TRBD1 (5 bases). The CDR3 extends over 12 amino acids. CDR1 and CDR2 from the germline V gene are SQVTM and ANQGSEA. With 1 base removed from V and 8 bases from J, the gap between germline ends came to 11 bases. The CDR3 here is CSVEVSGVGYTF. The CDR3 DNA reads TGCAGCGTTGAAGTGTCGGGGGTCGGCTACACCTTC.

This clonotype appeared a few times. The chain is built from TRBV15 and TRBJ2-7; maybe TRBD1 (5 bases). Trimming removed 4 bases from V and 4 bases from J, with 11 bases in between. CDR1 and CDR2 (germline): LNHNV, YYDKDF (reference sequence). The CDR3 is 13 residues long. The CDR3 DNA sequence: TGTGCCACCAGCAAACAAAGACAGTACGAGCAGTACTTC. This codes for CATSKQRQYEQYF.

V gene TRBV7-3 combines with J gene TRBJ2-1; D gene ambiguous. The CDR3 extends over 13 amino acids. V lost 4 bases, J lost 2 bases, and 6 bases lay in between. Looked up from germline, CDR1 is SGHTA and CDR2 is FQGTGA. The CDR3: CASSSYAYNEQFF. CDR3 coding DNA: TGTGCCAGCAGCTCGTACGCCTACAATGAGCAGTTCTTC. Looking up the rest from reference TRBV7-3 and TRBJ2-1 gives the full variable domain: GAGVSQTPSNKVTEKGKYVELRCDPISGHTALYWYRQSLGQGPEFLIYFQGTGAADDSGLPNDRFFAVRPEGSVSTLKIQRTERGDSAVYLCASSSYAYNEQFFGPGTRLTVL.

The chain carries TRBV7-3 and TRBJ2-1, with D unresolved. Germline values: CDR1 SGHTA, CDR2 FQGTGA. The ends were cut back, 8 bases at V and 7 bases at J, with 9 bases in the middle. CDR3 length: 11 residues. CDR3 sequence reads: CASALNNEQFF. The CDR3 DNA follows: TGTGCCAGCGCCCTGAATAATGAGCAGTTCTTC.

The rearrangement uses TRBV28 and TRBJ2-5, with unresolved D. CDR1 and CDR2 from the germline V gene are MDHEN and SYDVKM. This CDR3 is built from 12 residues. V was trimmed by 2 bases and J by 5 bases, leaving 6 bases between them. The CDR3 reads CASSLPMETQYF. The DNA for the CDR3 is TGTGCCAGCAGTTTACCTATGGAGACCCAGTACTTC.

The chain uses TRBV29-1 and TRBJ2-3; weak D call: TRBD1 (7 bases). Germline lookup yields CDR1 SQVTM and CDR2 ANQGSEA. The CDR3 totals 14 residues. The V end was cut by 4 bases, the J end by 3 bases, with 14 bases between. The CDR3 protein is CSVAQGDFTDTQYF. The CDR3 region has the DNA TGCAGCGTTGCGCAGGGGGACTTTACAGATACGCAGTATTTT.

The rearrangement uses TRBV7-2 and TRBJ1-2; 10 nucleotides agree with TRBD1. Germline values: CDR1 SGHTA, CDR2 FQGNSA. CDR3 size: 14 residues. V shed 4 bases, J shed 5 bases, and the junction held 4 bases outside the gene matches. The CDR3 loop reads CASSYTDRGYGYTF. CDR3 sequence (DNA): TGTGCCAGCAGCTACACGGACAGGGGGTATGGCTACACCTTC.

This clonotype was observed a few times. The V call is TRBV6-6, the J call TRBJ1-6; no clear D gene. Deletions cut 8 bases from V and 8 bases from J, with 16 bases between. This CDR3 has 14 residues. Germline CDR1 reads MNHNY; CDR2 reads SVGAGI (reference sequence). CDR3 in DNA: TGTGCCAGCCGGGAGCCCTTCGGGGATTCACCCCTCCACTTT. Its protein is CASREPFGDSPLHF.